This is a list of T cell receptor beta chains from one sample in a study of persistence of HIV-infected CD4 T cells. Some clones are missing from TCRdb's copy, which holds only in-frame ones; the method was immunoSEQ multiplex PCR. Of tens of thousands of clones listed, 80% to 90% are singletons. The antigens for these receptors are not known. This specimen consisted of CD4+ T cells sorted from PBMCs after approximately 20-hour stimulation, obtained from a patient who received antiretroviral therapy. All receptors come from an adult woman with HIV who was CMV-seropositive. The CDR3 runs from the conserved cysteine through the conserved F or W. The order of the fields is D gene, J gene, V gene, clone size, CDR3 DNA, CDR3 protein. A D gene is named only where the DNA matches it firmly. The size of a clone is reported for some rows only, either as once, few or many, or as a class for expanded clones.

d_call: TRBD1; j_call: TRBJ1-6; v_call: TRBV4-2; clone_size: -; cdr3_nt: TGTGCCAGCAGCCAAGACCGGGACAGGGTTAATTCACCCCTCCACTTT; cdr3_aa: CASSQDRDRVNSPLHF
d_call: -; j_call: TRBJ1-4; v_call: TRBV12-3/TRBV12-4; clone_size: -; cdr3_nt: TGTGCCAGCAGTTTTTGGGAGAATGAAAAACTGTTTTTT; cdr3_aa: CASSFWENEKLFF
d_call: -; j_call: TRBJ1-5; v_call: TRBV19; clone_size: once; cdr3_nt: TGTGCCAGTAGGTCAGGGGCGAAGAGCAATCAGCCCCAGCATTTT; cdr3_aa: CASRSGAKSNQPQHF
d_call: -; j_call: TRBJ1-1; v_call: TRBV7-8; clone_size: -; cdr3_nt: TGTGCCAGCAGCTCCGACGTAAACACTGAAGCTTTCTTT; cdr3_aa: CASSSDVNTEAFF
d_call: -; j_call: TRBJ2-7; v_call: TRBV5-1; clone_size: -; cdr3_nt: TGCGCCAGCACACCAGGGGACACCCGCTACGAGCAGTACTTC; cdr3_aa: CASTPGDTRYEQYF
d_call: -; j_call: TRBJ2-5; v_call: TRBV7-6; clone_size: -; cdr3_nt: TGTGCCAGCAGCTTAGGCCTAGCGGGGACAGGGCAAGAGACCCAGTACTTC; cdr3_aa: CASSLGLAGTGQETQYF
d_call: -; j_call: TRBJ2-3; v_call: TRBV24-1; clone_size: once; cdr3_nt: TGTGCCACCAGTGCCAGAAGGGGGTCCAGCACAGATACGCAGTATTTT; cdr3_aa: CATSARRGSSTDTQYF
d_call: TRBD2; j_call: TRBJ2-1; v_call: TRBV11-2; clone_size: -; cdr3_nt: TGTGCCAGCAGCCCCGGGACTAGCATTTACAATGAGCAGTTCTTC; cdr3_aa: CASSPGTSIYNEQFF
d_call: -; j_call: TRBJ1-2; v_call: TRBV5-1; clone_size: once; cdr3_nt: TGCGCCAGCAGCTCGACACAGGGTGAGGGTGGCTACACCTTC; cdr3_aa: CASSSTQGEGGYTF
d_call: -; j_call: TRBJ1-6; v_call: TRBV5-6; clone_size: -; cdr3_nt: TGTGCCAGCAGCTTCCAGAGAAATCCTTCACCCCTCCACTTT; cdr3_aa: CASSFQRNPSPLHF
d_call: -; j_call: TRBJ1-1; v_call: TRBV14; clone_size: once; cdr3_nt: TGTGCCAGCAGAAGACAGGTGAACACTGAAGCTTTCTTT; cdr3_aa: CASRRQVNTEAFF
d_call: TRBD1; j_call: TRBJ1-1; v_call: TRBV11-3; clone_size: -; cdr3_nt: TGTGCCAGCAGCCTTCAAAGGGGGCCAGTCCCCCGGGGCAACACTGAAGCTTTCTTT; cdr3_aa: CASSLQRGPVPRGNTEAFF
d_call: -; j_call: TRBJ1-1; v_call: TRBV5-5; clone_size: -; cdr3_nt: TGTGCCAGCAGCCTACTTAACACAGGGATCACTGAAGCTTTCTTT; cdr3_aa: CASSLLNTGITEAFF
d_call: -; j_call: TRBJ1-1; v_call: TRBV27; clone_size: once; cdr3_nt: TGTGCCAGTTGGGAGGACTGGCGTAACACTGAAGCTTTCTTT; cdr3_aa: CASWEDWRNTEAFF
d_call: -; j_call: TRBJ1-1; v_call: TRBV30; clone_size: -; cdr3_nt: TGTGCCTGGAGCCCAAAGGGACCTCAAACCCCTGAAGCTTTCTTT; cdr3_aa: CAWSPKGPQTPEAFF
d_call: -; j_call: TRBJ1-3; v_call: TRBV10-3; clone_size: -; cdr3_nt: TGTGCCATCAGTGAGTCCTCTGGAAACACCATATATTTT; cdr3_aa: CAISESSGNTIYF
d_call: -; j_call: TRBJ2-5; v_call: TRBV2; clone_size: -; cdr3_nt: TGTGCCAGCAGGGACCCAAAAAAGGGGGAGACCCAGTACTTC; cdr3_aa: CASRDPKKGETQYF
d_call: TRBD1; j_call: TRBJ2-5; v_call: TRBV9; clone_size: once; cdr3_nt: TGTGCTAGCAGCGCCCCGGGGACAGGGACGGGAGAGACCCAGTACTTC; cdr3_aa: CASSAPGTGTGETQYF
d_call: -; j_call: TRBJ2-5; v_call: TRBV6-5; clone_size: -; cdr3_nt: TGTGCCAGCAGTAGACGGGTGGGGACGGAGACCCAGTACTTC; cdr3_aa: CASSRRVGTETQYF
d_call: TRBD1; j_call: TRBJ1-5; v_call: TRBV6-5; clone_size: -; cdr3_nt: TGTGCCAGTAAAACAGGGGGCGATCAGCCCCAGCATTTT; cdr3_aa: CASKTGGDQPQHF
d_call: -; j_call: TRBJ1-2; v_call: TRBV19; clone_size: once; cdr3_nt: TGTGCCAGTAGTATAGGGGACCTAGGACAAGGCTACACCTTC; cdr3_aa: CASSIGDLGQGYTF
d_call: -; j_call: TRBJ1-6; v_call: TRBV19; clone_size: few; cdr3_nt: TGTGCCAGTAGTGGGGGGGGCAGTAATTCACCCCTCCACTTT; cdr3_aa: CASSGGGSNSPLHF
d_call: -; j_call: TRBJ2-3; v_call: TRBV10-3; clone_size: once; cdr3_nt: TGTGCCATCAGTGGAGCTAGCACAGATACGCAGTATTTT; cdr3_aa: CAISGASTDTQYF
d_call: TRBD2; j_call: TRBJ2-1; v_call: TRBV19; clone_size: -; cdr3_nt: TGTGCCAGTCATAGCGGGGGCCTCTCCTACAATGAGCAGTTCTTC; cdr3_aa: CASHSGGLSYNEQFF
d_call: -; j_call: TRBJ1-4; v_call: TRBV7-2; clone_size: -; cdr3_nt: TGTGCCAGCAGCCCAACAGGGACACGGGAAAAACTGTTTTTT; cdr3_aa: CASSPTGTREKLFF
d_call: TRBD1; j_call: TRBJ1-1; v_call: TRBV10-3; clone_size: -; cdr3_nt: TGTGCCACTGGACAGGGCAAATCTGAAGCTTTCTTT; cdr3_aa: CATGQGKSEAFF